The rows below give T cell receptor beta chains drawn from one sample of a study of shared clonotypes between healthy human individuals. Some clones are missing from TCRdb's copy, which holds only in-frame ones; the method was immunoSEQ multiplex PCR. The table shows over a million clones, with around 74% occurring only once. Material: memory CD4+ T cells sorted from blood. These TCRs come from a man younger than 35 in good health. Each CDR3 is given with its conserved first and last residue. The D gene is left open where the match is weak. Size is omitted from some rows. Given values are once, few, many or a class for expanded clones.

d_gene: TRBD1
abundance: few
j_gene: TRBJ1-2
v_gene: TRBV4-1
CDR3nt: TGCGCCAGCAGCCTTACAGGGGACTATGGCTACACCTTC
CDR3aa: CASSLTGDYGYTF

d_gene: TRBD1
abundance: once
j_gene: TRBJ2-1
v_gene: TRBV11-2
CDR3nt: TGTGCCAGCAGTATGAACAGGGGCTCTTACAATGAGCAGTTCTTC
CDR3aa: CASSMNRGSYNEQFF

d_gene: .
abundance: .
j_gene: TRBJ1-1
v_gene: TRBV7-9
CDR3nt: TGTGCCAGCCTTCCCGGGACTGGGGCGAACACTGAAGCTTTCTTT
CDR3aa: CASLPGTGANTEAFF

d_gene: .
abundance: .
j_gene: TRBJ1-2
v_gene: TRBV5-1
CDR3nt: TGCGCCAGCAGCGTTGGACAGCTTTCATATGGCTACACCTTC
CDR3aa: CASSVGQLSYGYTF

d_gene: TRBD2
abundance: .
j_gene: TRBJ2-1
v_gene: TRBV2
CDR3nt: TGTGCCAGCAAATCGACCCTAGCGGTCCATGAGCAGTTCTTC
CDR3aa: CASKSTLAVHEQFF

d_gene: TRBD1
abundance: .
j_gene: TRBJ1-4
v_gene: TRBV27
CDR3nt: TGTGCCAGCAGTTTACGACAGGGGATTAATGAAAAACTGTTTTTT
CDR3aa: CASSLRQGINEKLFF

d_gene: TRBD1
abundance: .
j_gene: TRBJ1-2
v_gene: TRBV19
CDR3nt: TGTGCCAGTAGTATGCAGCGGACACAGGGGAACTATGGCTACACCTTC
CDR3aa: CASSMQRTQGNYGYTF

d_gene: .
abundance: many
j_gene: TRBJ2-5
v_gene: TRBV14
CDR3nt: TGTGCCAGCAGCCAAGGTGGAGGAGTAGAGACCCAGTACTTC
CDR3aa: CASSQGGGVETQYF

d_gene: .
abundance: few
j_gene: TRBJ1-1
v_gene: TRBV27
CDR3nt: TGTGCCAGCAGTCCAGGGGCCCCAGGGAGGGATGAAGCTTTCTTT
CDR3aa: CASSPGAPGRDEAFF

d_gene: .
abundance: many
j_gene: TRBJ1-1
v_gene: TRBV6-4
CDR3nt: TGTGCCAGCAGTGACTCATCCAAGAACACTGAAGCTTTCTTT
CDR3aa: CASSDSSKNTEAFF

d_gene: TRBD1
abundance: .
j_gene: TRBJ1-1
v_gene: TRBV10-3
CDR3nt: TGTGCCATCAGTGAGTCGATACCTGGGACAGGGGGCCTCGTTGAAGCTTTCTTT
CDR3aa: CAISESIPGTGGLVEAFF

d_gene: .
abundance: .
j_gene: TRBJ1-5
v_gene: TRBV19
CDR3nt: TGTGCCAGTGCCCTAGAAAAAGGGCCCCAGCATTTT
CDR3aa: CASALEKGPQHF

d_gene: .
abundance: .
j_gene: TRBJ2-5
v_gene: TRBV10-3
CDR3nt: TGTGCCATCAGTGAGGGCTTTTCAGAGACCCAGTACTTC
CDR3aa: CAISEGFSETQYF

d_gene: .
abundance: .
j_gene: TRBJ1-2
v_gene: TRBV5-6
CDR3nt: TGTGCCAGCAGCTTGGGAGGGACGCTTAACTATGGCTACACCTTC
CDR3aa: CASSLGGTLNYGYTF

d_gene: .
abundance: many
j_gene: TRBJ1-5
v_gene: TRBV18
CDR3nt: TGTGCCAGCTCAGCGACAGGTACCAATCAGCCCCAGCATTTT
CDR3aa: CASSATGTNQPQHF

d_gene: .
abundance: .
j_gene: TRBJ1-2
v_gene: TRBV6-5
CDR3nt: TGTGCCAGCAGTTACTCGGTTTCCGACCACCCTAGCTTC
CDR3aa: CASSYSVSDHPSF

d_gene: .
abundance: .
j_gene: TRBJ2-7
v_gene: TRBV6-1
CDR3nt: TGTGCCAGCAGGAAAGAAGGAGCGCCGGCCGAGCAGTACTTC
CDR3aa: CASRKEGAPAEQYF

d_gene: .
abundance: .
j_gene: TRBJ2-5
v_gene: TRBV9
CDR3nt: TGTGCCAGCAGCGTAGGTTCCCCAGGGAAGGAGACCCAGTACTTC
CDR3aa: CASSVGSPGKETQYF

d_gene: .
abundance: .
j_gene: TRBJ1-1
v_gene: TRBV10-1
CDR3nt: TGCGCCAGCCGGGACAATTCGAACACTGAAGCTTTCTTT
CDR3aa: CASRDNSNTEAFF

d_gene: .
abundance: .
j_gene: TRBJ1-5
v_gene: TRBV7-2
CDR3nt: TGTGCCAGCAACGTAGGGCCAGGCCAGCCCCAGCATTTT
CDR3aa: CASNVGPGQPQHF

d_gene: TRBD2
abundance: .
j_gene: TRBJ2-7
v_gene: TRBV7-2
CDR3nt: TGTGCCAGCAGCCCAGGACTAGCGCGACCTGCCTACGAGCAGTACTTC
CDR3aa: CASSPGLARPAYEQYF

d_gene: .
abundance: .
j_gene: TRBJ2-3
v_gene: TRBV9
CDR3nt: TGTGCCAGCAGCGGCACTCGTGCAGATACGCAGTATTTT
CDR3aa: CASSGTRADTQYF

d_gene: TRBD1
abundance: .
j_gene: TRBJ2-1
v_gene: TRBV5-4
CDR3nt: TGTGCCAGCAGCCCGACAGGGAAGGACTCTAATGAGCAGTTCTTC
CDR3aa: CASSPTGKDSNEQFF

d_gene: .
abundance: .
j_gene: TRBJ2-7
v_gene: TRBV30
CDR3nt: TGTGCCTGGAGTGTGGGGGGGGCCGGGTACGAGCAGTACTTC
CDR3aa: CAWSVGGAGYEQYF

d_gene: TRBD1
abundance: .
j_gene: TRBJ2-5
v_gene: TRBV9
CDR3nt: TGTGCCAGCAGCGTAGCCGGGACAGCAGAGACCCAGTACTTC
CDR3aa: CASSVAGTAETQYF

d_gene: .
abundance: few
j_gene: TRBJ1-3
v_gene: TRBV4-1
CDR3nt: TGCGCCAGCAGCTCAAATCGAGAGTCCTTCTCTGGAAACACCATATATTTT
CDR3aa: CASSSNRESFSGNTIYF

d_gene: TRBD1
abundance: few
j_gene: TRBJ1-1
v_gene: TRBV19
CDR3nt: TGTGCCAGTACGGGACAGCCCAAGAACACTGAAGCTTTCTTT
CDR3aa: CASTGQPKNTEAFF

d_gene: .
abundance: .
j_gene: TRBJ1-5
v_gene: TRBV15
CDR3nt: TGTGCCACCAGCAGAGGGACAGTTAATCAGCCCCAGCATTTT
CDR3aa: CATSRGTVNQPQHF

d_gene: TRBD1
abundance: few
j_gene: TRBJ1-2
v_gene: TRBV19
CDR3nt: TGTGCCAGTAGCACCACAGGGGGCGCGGAAAATGGCTACACCTTC
CDR3aa: CASSTTGGAENGYTF

d_gene: .
abundance: .
j_gene: TRBJ2-7
v_gene: TRBV27
CDR3nt: TGTGCCAGCAGTTTGCAGGGAGGGGGCTCCTACGAGCAGTACTTC
CDR3aa: CASSLQGGGSYEQYF

d_gene: .
abundance: .
j_gene: TRBJ2-5
v_gene: TRBV6-6
CDR3nt: TGTGCCAGCAGTTACCCAGGGTACCAAGAGACCCAGTACTTC
CDR3aa: CASSYPGYQETQYF

d_gene: TRBD1
abundance: few
j_gene: TRBJ1-1
v_gene: TRBV19
CDR3nt: TGTGCCAGCCAAACCCAGGGGACAGGGAACACTGAAGCTTTCTTT
CDR3aa: CASQTQGTGNTEAFF

d_gene: .
abundance: .
j_gene: TRBJ1-1
v_gene: TRBV30
CDR3nt: TGTGCCTGGAGTGTACAGATCAAGAACACTGAAGCTTTCTTT
CDR3aa: CAWSVQIKNTEAFF

d_gene: .
abundance: .
j_gene: TRBJ1-5
v_gene: TRBV5-1
CDR3nt: TGCGCCAGCAGCCCTCTCCAGCCCCAGCATTTT
CDR3aa: CASSPLQPQHF

d_gene: .
abundance: .
j_gene: TRBJ2-7
v_gene: TRBV7-2
CDR3nt: TGTGCCAGCAGCTTATCGGCCCAATACGAGCAGTACTTC
CDR3aa: CASSLSAQYEQYF

d_gene: .
abundance: .
j_gene: TRBJ1-3
v_gene: TRBV2
CDR3nt: TGTGCCAGCAGTGGGGGAGGGGCTGCTGGAAACACCATATATTTT
CDR3aa: CASSGGGAAGNTIYF

d_gene: TRBD1
abundance: .
j_gene: TRBJ1-5
v_gene: TRBV30
CDR3nt: TGTGCCTGGAGTGCGGGACAGGGTGGGGGCAATCAGCCCCAGCATTTT
CDR3aa: CAWSAGQGGGNQPQHF

d_gene: .
abundance: once
j_gene: TRBJ1-5
v_gene: TRBV6-1
CDR3nt: TGTGCCAGCAGTGATCGTGAAGGCCAGCCCCAGCATTTT
CDR3aa: CASSDREGQPQHF

d_gene: TRBD2
abundance: .
j_gene: TRBJ2-1
v_gene: TRBV7-2
CDR3nt: TGTGCCAGCAGCGTTAGCGGGGGCCACAATGAGCAGTTCTTC
CDR3aa: CASSVSGGHNEQFF

d_gene: .
abundance: .
j_gene: TRBJ1-2
v_gene: TRBV2
CDR3nt: TGTGCCAGCGCAATAGCTCCATATGGCTACACCTTC
CDR3aa: CASAIAPYGYTF

d_gene: .
abundance: .
j_gene: TRBJ1-1
v_gene: TRBV4-3
CDR3nt: TGCGCCAGCAGCCAAGATTTTATGACAAGGAAGAACACTGAAGCTTTCTTT
CDR3aa: CASSQDFMTRKNTEAFF

d_gene: .
abundance: .
j_gene: TRBJ2-7
v_gene: TRBV2
CDR3nt: TGTGCCAGCAGTGAAGCGCCGGGACGACTTTTACGGCAGTACTTC
CDR3aa: CASSEAPGRLLRQYF

d_gene: .
abundance: .
j_gene: TRBJ2-7
v_gene: TRBV6-5
CDR3nt: TGTGCCAGCAGTTACGGCTTCGGGGGTTCCGAGCAGTACTTC
CDR3aa: CASSYGFGGSEQYF

d_gene: .
abundance: few
j_gene: TRBJ1-3
v_gene: TRBV6-6
CDR3nt: TGTGCCAGCCTACGCTCTGGAAACACCATATATTTT
CDR3aa: CASLRSGNTIYF

d_gene: .
abundance: .
j_gene: TRBJ2-2
v_gene: TRBV27
CDR3nt: TGTGCCAGCAGTTTAGGGTACTCCCGGGAGCTGTTTTTT
CDR3aa: CASSLGYSRELFF

d_gene: .
abundance: .
j_gene: TRBJ1-3
v_gene: TRBV5-6
CDR3nt: TGTGCCAGCAGCTTGGCCGCGGCAACTGGAAACACCATATATTTT
CDR3aa: CASSLAAATGNTIYF

d_gene: .
abundance: .
j_gene: TRBJ2-1
v_gene: TRBV7-9
CDR3nt: TGTGCCAGCAGCTTAGAGGTCCGCGAGCAGTTCTTC
CDR3aa: CASSLEVREQFF

d_gene: .
abundance: .
j_gene: TRBJ2-3
v_gene: TRBV18
CDR3nt: TGTGCCAGCTCACCAAGTGAGGGTACGCAGTATTTT
CDR3aa: CASSPSEGTQYF

d_gene: .
abundance: .
j_gene: TRBJ1-1
v_gene: TRBV29-1
CDR3nt: TGCAGCGTTGAAGATCAGGGGCCAGCTTTCTTT
CDR3aa: CSVEDQGPAFF

d_gene: TRBD1
abundance: .
j_gene: TRBJ2-3
v_gene: TRBV19
CDR3nt: TGTGCCAGTAGTATGGGAGGACAGGGGGCCGATACGCAGTATTTT
CDR3aa: CASSMGGQGADTQYF